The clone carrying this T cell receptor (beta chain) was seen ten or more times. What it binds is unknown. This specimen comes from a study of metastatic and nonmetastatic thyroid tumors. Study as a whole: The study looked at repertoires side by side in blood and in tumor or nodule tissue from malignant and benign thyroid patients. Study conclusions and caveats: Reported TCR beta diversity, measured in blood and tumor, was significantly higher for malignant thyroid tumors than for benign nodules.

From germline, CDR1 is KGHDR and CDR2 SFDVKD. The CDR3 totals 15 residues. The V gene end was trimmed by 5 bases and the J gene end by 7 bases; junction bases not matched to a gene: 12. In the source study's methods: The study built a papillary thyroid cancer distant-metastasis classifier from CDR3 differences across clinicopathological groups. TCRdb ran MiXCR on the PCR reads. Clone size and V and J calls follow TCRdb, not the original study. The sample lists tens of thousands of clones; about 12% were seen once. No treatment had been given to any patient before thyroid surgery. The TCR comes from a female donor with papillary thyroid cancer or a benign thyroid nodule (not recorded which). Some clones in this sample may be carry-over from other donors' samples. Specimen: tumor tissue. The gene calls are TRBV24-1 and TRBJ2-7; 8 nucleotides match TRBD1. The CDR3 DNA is TGTGCCACCAGTGTTGGAGGAACAGGGGGTGGTGAGCAGTACTTC. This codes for CATSVGGTGGGEQYF.